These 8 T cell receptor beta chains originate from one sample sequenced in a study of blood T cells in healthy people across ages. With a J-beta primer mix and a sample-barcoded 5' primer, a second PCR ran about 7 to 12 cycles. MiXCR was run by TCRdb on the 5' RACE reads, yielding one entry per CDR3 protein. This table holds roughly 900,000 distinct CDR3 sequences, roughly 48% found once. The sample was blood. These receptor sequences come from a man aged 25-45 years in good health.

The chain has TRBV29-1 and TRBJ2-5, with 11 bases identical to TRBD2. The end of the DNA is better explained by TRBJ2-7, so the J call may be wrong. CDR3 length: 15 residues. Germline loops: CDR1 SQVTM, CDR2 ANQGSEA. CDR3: CSVDRLAGGTYEQYF. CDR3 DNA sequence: TGCAGCGTTGACCGTCTAGCGGGGGGAACCTACGAGCAGTACTTC.

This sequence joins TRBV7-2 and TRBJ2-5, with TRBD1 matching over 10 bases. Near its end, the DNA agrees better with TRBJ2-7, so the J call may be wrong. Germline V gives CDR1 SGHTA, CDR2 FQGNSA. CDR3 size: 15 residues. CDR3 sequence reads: CASSPWTGGEYEQYF. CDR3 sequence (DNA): TGTGCCAGCAGCCCCTGGACAGGGGGGGAGTACGAGCAGTACTTC.

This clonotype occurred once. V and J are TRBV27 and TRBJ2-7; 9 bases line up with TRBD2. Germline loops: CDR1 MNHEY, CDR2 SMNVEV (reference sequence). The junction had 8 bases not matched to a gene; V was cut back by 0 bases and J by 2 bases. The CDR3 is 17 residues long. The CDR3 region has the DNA TGTGCCAGCAGTTTATCAATCCTAGCGGGACGACCCTACGAGCAGTACTTC. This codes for CASSLSILAGRPYEQYF.

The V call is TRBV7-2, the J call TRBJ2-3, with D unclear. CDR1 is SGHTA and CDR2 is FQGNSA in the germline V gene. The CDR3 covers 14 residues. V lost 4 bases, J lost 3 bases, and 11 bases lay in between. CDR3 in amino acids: CASSSGRWTDTQYF. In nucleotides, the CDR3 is TGTGCCAGCAGCTCCGGCCGGTGGACAGATACGCAGTATTTT. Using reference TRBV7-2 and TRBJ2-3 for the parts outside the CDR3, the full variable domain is GAGVSQSPSNKVTEKGKDVELRCDPISGHTALYWYRQSLGQGLEFLIYFQGNSAPDKSGLPSDRFSAERTGGSVSTLTIQRTQQEDSAVYLCASSSGRWTDTQYFGPGTRLTVL.

The CDR3 sequence is CASSNDRVMGKTQYF. The CDR3 bases are TGTGCCAGCAGTAACGACAGGGTCATGGGAAAGACCCAGTACTTC. The chain combines TRBV27 with TRBJ2-5, with 7 bases that match TRBD1. The CDR3 runs 15 residues. Germline lookup yields CDR1 MNHEY and CDR2 SMNVEV (reference sequence). After removal of 5 bases from V and 6 bases from J, the junction contained 12 bases not matched to a gene.

CDR3: CASSQDGTRLDTQYF. The CDR3 nucleotides read TGCGCCAGCAGCCAAGATGGGACGCGGTTGGATACGCAGTATTTT. The chain links TRBV4-1 to TRBJ2-3; D could derive from TRBD1 or TRBD2 (5 bases each). The CDR3 consists of 15 residues. V was clipped by 0 bases and J by 6 bases, with 13 bases between them. Germline values: CDR1 MGHRA, CDR2 YSYEKL.

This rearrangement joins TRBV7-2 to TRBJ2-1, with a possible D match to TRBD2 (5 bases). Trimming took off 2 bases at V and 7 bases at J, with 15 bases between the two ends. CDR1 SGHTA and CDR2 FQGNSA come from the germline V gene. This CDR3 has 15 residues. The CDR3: CASSLSAGSLNEQFF. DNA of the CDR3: TGTGCCAGCAGCTTATCGGCGGGCTCGTTGAATGAGCAGTTCTTC.

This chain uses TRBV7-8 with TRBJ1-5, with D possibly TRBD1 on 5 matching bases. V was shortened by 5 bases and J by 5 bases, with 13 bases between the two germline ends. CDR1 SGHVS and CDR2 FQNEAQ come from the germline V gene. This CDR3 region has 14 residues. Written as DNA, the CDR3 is TGTGCCAGCAGCGGGGGGAGGGGCCATCAGCCCCAGCATTTT. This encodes CASSGGRGHQPQHF. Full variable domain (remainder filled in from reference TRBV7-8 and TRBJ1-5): GAGVSQSPRYKVAKRGQDVALRCDPISGHVSLFWYQQALGQGPEFLTYFQNEAQLDKSGLPSDRFFAERPEGSVSTLKIQRTQQEDSAVYLCASSGGRGHQPQHFGDGTRLSIL.